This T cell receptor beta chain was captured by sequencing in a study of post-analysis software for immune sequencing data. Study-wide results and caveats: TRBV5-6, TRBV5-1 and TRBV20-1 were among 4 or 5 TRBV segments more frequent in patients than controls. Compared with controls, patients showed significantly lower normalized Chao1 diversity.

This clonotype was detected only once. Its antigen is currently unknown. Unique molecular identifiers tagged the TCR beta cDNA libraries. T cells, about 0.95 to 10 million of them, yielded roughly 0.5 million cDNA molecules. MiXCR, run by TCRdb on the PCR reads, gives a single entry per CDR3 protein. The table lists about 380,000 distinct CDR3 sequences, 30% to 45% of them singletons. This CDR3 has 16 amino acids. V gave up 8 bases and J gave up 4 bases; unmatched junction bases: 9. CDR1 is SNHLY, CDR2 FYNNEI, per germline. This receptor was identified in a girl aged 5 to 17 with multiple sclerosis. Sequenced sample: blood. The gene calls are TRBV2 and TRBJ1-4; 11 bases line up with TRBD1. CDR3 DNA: TGTGCCAGCCTGCGGACAGGGGGCGCCGGTAATGAAAAACTGTTTTTT. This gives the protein CASLRTGGAGNEKLFF.